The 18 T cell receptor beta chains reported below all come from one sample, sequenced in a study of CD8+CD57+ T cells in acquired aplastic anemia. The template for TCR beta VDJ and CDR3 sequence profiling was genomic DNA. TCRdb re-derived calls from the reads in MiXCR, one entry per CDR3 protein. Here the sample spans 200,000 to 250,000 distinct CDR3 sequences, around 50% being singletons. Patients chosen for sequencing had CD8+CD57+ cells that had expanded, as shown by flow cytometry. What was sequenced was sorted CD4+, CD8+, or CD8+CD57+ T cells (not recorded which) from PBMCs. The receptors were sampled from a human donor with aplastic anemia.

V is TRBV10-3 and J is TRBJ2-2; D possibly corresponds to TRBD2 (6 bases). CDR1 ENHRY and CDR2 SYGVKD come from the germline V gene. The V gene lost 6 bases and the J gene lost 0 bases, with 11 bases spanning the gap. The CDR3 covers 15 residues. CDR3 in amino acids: CAIRVAASNTGELFF. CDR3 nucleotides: TGTGCCATCAGGGTAGCGGCCTCGAACACCGGGGAGCTGTTTTTT.

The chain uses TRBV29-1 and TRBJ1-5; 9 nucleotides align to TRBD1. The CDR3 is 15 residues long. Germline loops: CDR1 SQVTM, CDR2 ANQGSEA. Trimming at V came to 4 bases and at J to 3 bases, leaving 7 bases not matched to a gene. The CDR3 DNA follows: TGCAGCGTTGCGACAGGGGGTGGGACCAATCAGCCCCAGCATTTT. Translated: CSVATGGGTNQPQHF.

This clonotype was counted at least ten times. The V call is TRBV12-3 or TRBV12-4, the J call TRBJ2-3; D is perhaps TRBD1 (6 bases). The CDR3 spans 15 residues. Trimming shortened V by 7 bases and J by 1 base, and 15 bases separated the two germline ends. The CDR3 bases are TGTGCCAGCAAGTCAGTTGGGGGCGGCACAGATACGCAGTATTTT. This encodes CASKSVGGGTDTQYF.

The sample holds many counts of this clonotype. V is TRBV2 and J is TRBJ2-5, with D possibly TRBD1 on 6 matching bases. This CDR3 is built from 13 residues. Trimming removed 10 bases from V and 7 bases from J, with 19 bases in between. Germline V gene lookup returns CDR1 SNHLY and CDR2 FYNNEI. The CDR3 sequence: CAITGFLGGTQYF. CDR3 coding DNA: TGTGCCATTACGGGATTCTTAGGGGGGACCCAGTACTTC.

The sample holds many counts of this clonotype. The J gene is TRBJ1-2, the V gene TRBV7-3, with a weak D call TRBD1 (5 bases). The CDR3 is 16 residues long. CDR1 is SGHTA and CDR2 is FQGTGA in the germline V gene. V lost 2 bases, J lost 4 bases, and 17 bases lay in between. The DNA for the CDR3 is TGTGCCAGCAGCTTAGGGCACGGGGCGGAAGGCTATGGCTACACCTTC. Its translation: CASSLGHGAEGYGYTF.

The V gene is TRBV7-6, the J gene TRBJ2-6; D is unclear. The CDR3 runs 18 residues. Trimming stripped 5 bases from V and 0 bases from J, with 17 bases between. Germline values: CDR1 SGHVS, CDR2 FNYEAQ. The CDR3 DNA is TGTGCCAGCAGCCGGTGGCACAGTGACAACTCTGGGGCCAACGTCCTGACTTTC. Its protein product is CASSRWHSDNSGANVLTF.

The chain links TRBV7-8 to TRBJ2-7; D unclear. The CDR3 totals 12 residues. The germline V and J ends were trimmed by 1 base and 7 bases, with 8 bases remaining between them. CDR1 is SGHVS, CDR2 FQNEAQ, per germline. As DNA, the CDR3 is TGTGCCAGCAGCTTAGTGTCGCGGGAGCAGTACTTC. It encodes CASSLVSREQYF.

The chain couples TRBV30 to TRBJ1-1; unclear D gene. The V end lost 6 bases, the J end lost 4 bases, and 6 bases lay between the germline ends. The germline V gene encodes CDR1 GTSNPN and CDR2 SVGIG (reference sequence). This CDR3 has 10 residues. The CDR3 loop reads CACYRTEAFF. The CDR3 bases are TGTGCCTGTTACCGCACTGAAGCTTTCTTT.

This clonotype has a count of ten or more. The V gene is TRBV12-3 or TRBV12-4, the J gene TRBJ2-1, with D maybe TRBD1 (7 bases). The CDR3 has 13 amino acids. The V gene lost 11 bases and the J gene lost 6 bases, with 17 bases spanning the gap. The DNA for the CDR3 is TGTGCCGGGAAGGAGGGGGCGAGCAATGAGCAGTTCTTC. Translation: CAGKEGASNEQFF.

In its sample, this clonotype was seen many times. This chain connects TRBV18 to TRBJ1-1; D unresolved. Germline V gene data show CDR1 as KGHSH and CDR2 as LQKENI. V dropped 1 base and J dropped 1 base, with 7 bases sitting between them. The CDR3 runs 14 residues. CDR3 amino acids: CASSPLRENTEAFF. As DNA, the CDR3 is TGTGCCAGCTCACCACTCCGGGAGAACACTGAAGCTTTCTTT.

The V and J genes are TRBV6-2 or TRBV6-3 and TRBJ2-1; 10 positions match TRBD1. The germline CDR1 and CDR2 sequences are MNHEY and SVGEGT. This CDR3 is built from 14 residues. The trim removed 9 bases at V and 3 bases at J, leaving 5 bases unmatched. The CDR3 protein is CASGDRGGYNEQFF. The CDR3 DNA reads TGTGCCAGTGGGGACAGGGGAGGCTACAATGAGCAGTTCTTC.

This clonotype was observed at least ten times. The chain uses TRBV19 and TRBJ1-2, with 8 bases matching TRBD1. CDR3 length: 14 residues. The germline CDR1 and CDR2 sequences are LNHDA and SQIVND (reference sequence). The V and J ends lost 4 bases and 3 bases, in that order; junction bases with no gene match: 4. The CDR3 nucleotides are TGTGCCAGTAGTAGAGGACAGGGAGACTATGGCTACACCTTC. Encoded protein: CASSRGQGDYGYTF.

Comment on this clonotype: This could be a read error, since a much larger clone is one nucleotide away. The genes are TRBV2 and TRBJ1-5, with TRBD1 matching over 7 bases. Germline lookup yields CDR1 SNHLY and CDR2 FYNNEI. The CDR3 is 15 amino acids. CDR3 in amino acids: CASSEGDSPNQLQHF. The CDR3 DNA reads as TGTGCCAGCAGTGAAGGGGACAGTCCCAATCAGCTCCAGCATTTT.

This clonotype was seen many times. CDR3 sequence reads: CSAQGAGSLGSETQYF. CDR3 nucleotides: TGCAGTGCTCAGGGGGCGGGTTCGTTGGGGTCGGAGACCCAGTACTTC. The chain joins TRBV20-1 to TRBJ2-5, with 8 bases matching TRBD1. The germline gives CDR1 DFQATT, CDR2 SNEGSKA (reference sequence). The CDR3 runs to 16 residues. V shed 5 bases, J shed 5 bases, and the junction held 16 bases outside the gene matches.

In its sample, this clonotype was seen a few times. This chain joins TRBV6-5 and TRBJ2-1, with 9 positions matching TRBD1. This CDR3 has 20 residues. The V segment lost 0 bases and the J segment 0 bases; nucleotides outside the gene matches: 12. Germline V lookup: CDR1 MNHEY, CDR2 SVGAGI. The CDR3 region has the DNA TGTGCCAGCAGTTACTCGGGGGACAGGGCAATTCACAGCTCCTACAATGAGCAGTTCTTC. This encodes CASSYSGDRAIHSSYNEQFF.

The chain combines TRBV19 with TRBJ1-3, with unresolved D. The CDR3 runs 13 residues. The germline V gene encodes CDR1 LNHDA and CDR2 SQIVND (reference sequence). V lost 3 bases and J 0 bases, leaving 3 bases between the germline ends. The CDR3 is CASSIASGNTIYF. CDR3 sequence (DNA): TGTGCCAGTAGTATCGCCTCTGGAAACACCATATATTTT. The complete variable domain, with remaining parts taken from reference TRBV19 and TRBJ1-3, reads DGGITQSPKYLFRKEGQNVTLSCEQNLNHDAMYWYRQDPGQGLRLIYYSQIVNDFQKGDIAEGYSVSREKKESFPLTVTSAQKNPTAFYLCASSIASGNTIYFGEGSWLTVV.

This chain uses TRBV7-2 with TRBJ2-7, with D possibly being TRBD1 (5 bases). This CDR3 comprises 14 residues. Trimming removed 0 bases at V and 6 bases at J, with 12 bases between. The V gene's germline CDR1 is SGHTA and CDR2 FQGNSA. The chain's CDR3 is CASSLATQGAEQYV. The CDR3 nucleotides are TGTGCCAGCAGCTTAGCCACCCAGGGCGCCGAGCAGTACGTC.

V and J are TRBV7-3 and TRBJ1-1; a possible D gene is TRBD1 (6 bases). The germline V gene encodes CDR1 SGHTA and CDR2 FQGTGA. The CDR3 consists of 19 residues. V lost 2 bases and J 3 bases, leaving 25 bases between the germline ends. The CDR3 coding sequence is TGTGCCAGCAGCTTAGGAATTGACAGGTGGTACGGGACGGACACTGAAGCTTTCTTT. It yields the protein CASSLGIDRWYGTDTEAFF.